These 19 T cell receptor beta chains originate from one sample sequenced in a study of blood T cell repertoires in COVID-19. Method: immunoSEQ multiplex PCR; TCRdb's copy keeps in-frame clones and lacks some. The data contain 300,000 or so clones, approximately 88% of them seen just once; the ten biggest clones take up 5% to 7%. The sample consisted of peripheral blood. The receptors were sampled from a young man who had recovered from COVID-19.

The rearrangement uses TRBV6-2 or TRBV6-3 and TRBJ2-1, with 10 bases matching TRBD1. Germline lookup yields CDR1 MNHEY and CDR2 SVGEGT. Germline trimming cut 2 bases from V and 5 bases from J; bases unmatched to any gene: 6. The CDR3 extends over 16 amino acids. CDR3 DNA sequence: TGTGCCAGCAGTTACACGACAGGGGGCATCCACAATGAGCAGTTCTTC. This translates into CASSYTTGGIHNEQFF.

The chain links TRBV5-1 to TRBJ1-2; D not certain. CDR1 and CDR2 (germline): SGHRS, YFSETQ. Trimming stripped 3 bases from V and 2 bases from J, with 11 bases between. The CDR3 length is 14 residues. The DNA of the CDR3 is TGCGCCAGCAGCTGGGAGAGGGCGAACTATGGCTACACCTTC. Its protein is CASSWERANYGYTF.

V usage is TRBV4-1 and J usage is TRBJ1-5; perhaps TRBD1 as D (5 bases). This CDR3 region has 13 residues. The ends were cut back, 1 base at V and 8 bases at J, with 9 bases in the middle. Germline V gene sequence: CDR1 MGHRA, CDR2 YSYEKL. CDR3 amino acids: CASSQASREPQHF. CDR3 coding DNA: TGCGCCAGCAGCCAAGCCTCCAGGGAGCCCCAGCATTTT.

This chain uses TRBV5-1 with TRBJ2-7; TRBD2 matches 8 bases. Germline V gives CDR1 SGHRS, CDR2 YFSETQ. V lost 0 bases and J lost 5; bases outside the gene matches: 7. The CDR3 is 15 amino acids. For the CDR3, the DNA is TGCGCCAGCAGCTTGGGAGCGGGGGCGGGCCACGAGCAGTACTTC. Amino acids: CASSLGAGAGHEQYF.

The V and J genes are TRBV11-2 and TRBJ2-1, with 7 bases aligning to TRBD2. This CDR3 contains 15 residues. CDR1 and CDR2 from the germline V gene are SGHAT and FQNNGV. After removal of 3 bases from V and 7 bases from J, the junction contained 9 bases not matched to a gene. CDR3 nucleotide sequence: TGTGCCAGCAGCTTGGGGAGGCGGGAGATAAATGAGCAGTTCTTC. Its protein product is CASSLGRREINEQFF.

J is TRBJ1-1 and V is TRBV19; possible D gene TRBD1, 5 bases. The CDR3 loop spans 14 amino acids. Trimming cost V 0 bases and J 11 bases, with 16 bases left between them. Germline CDR1 is LNHDA and CDR2 is SQIVND (reference sequence). The CDR3 sequence: CASSIDLWGNPAFF. The CDR3 DNA sequence: TGTGCCAGTAGTATAGATCTATGGGGCAATCCGGCTTTCTTT. Complete variable domain (other parts from reference TRBV19 and TRBJ1-1): DGGITQSPKYLFRKEGQNVTLSCEQNLNHDAMYWYRQDPGQGLRLIYYSQIVNDFQKGDIAEGYSVSREKKESFPLTVTSAQKNPTAFYLCASSIDLWGNPAFFGQGTRLTVV.

This clone was seen only a few times. This chain uses TRBV12-5 with TRBJ2-2, with D uncertain. Trimming left V 6 bases short and J 2 bases short, with 10 bases between. This CDR3 comprises 14 residues. The germline gives CDR1 LGHNT, CDR2 FRNRAP. CDR3 residues: CASGPTVNTGELFF. The CDR3 DNA reads TGTGCTAGTGGCCCCACAGTAAACACCGGGGAGCTGTTTTTT.

This chain links TRBV6-2 or TRBV6-3 with TRBJ2-7; 7 nucleotides align to TRBD1. CDR3 length equals 16 residues. Per the germline V gene, CDR1 is MNHEY and CDR2 is SVGEGT. The ends lost 7 bases at V and 0 bases at J; junction bases unmatched: 12. CDR3 sequence: CASTPGQRYNSYEQYF. The CDR3 nucleotides are TGTGCCAGCACCCCGGGACAGAGATATAACTCCTACGAGCAGTACTTC.

This chain's CDR3 is CASSPRDRVNEQYF. The DNA for the CDR3 is TGTGCCAGCTCCCCTAGGGACAGGGTCAACGAGCAGTACTTC. The chain links TRBV18 to TRBJ2-7; TRBD1 aligns across 9 bases. The CDR3 totals 14 residues. CDR1 is KGHSH and CDR2 is LQKENI in the germline V gene. After removal of 6 bases from V and 5 bases from J, the junction contained 8 bases not matched to a gene.

The chain is built from TRBV19 and TRBJ1-3, with D unresolved. V was shortened by 1 base and J by 3 bases, with 10 bases between the two germline ends. From germline, CDR1 is LNHDA and CDR2 SQIVND (reference sequence). The CDR3 spans 15 residues. The DNA of the CDR3 is TGTGCCAGTAGTATAGCCGCGGGTGGTGGAAACACCATATATTTT. Translating it yields CASSIAAGGGNTIYF.

V usage is TRBV6-5 and J usage is TRBJ2-2; 7 nucleotides agree with TRBD1. The CDR3 spans 14 residues. CDR1 is MNHEY, CDR2 SVGAGI, per germline. The junction had 1 base not matched to a gene; V was cut back by 6 bases and J by 0 bases. The CDR3 DNA sequence: TGTGCCAGCAGGGGGACAGCGAACACCGGGGAGCTGTTTTTT. Translation gives CASRGTANTGELFF.

This rearrangement joins TRBV11-1 to TRBJ1-2; no reliable D call. The CDR3 length is 13 residues. Trimming stripped 5 bases from V and 8 bases from J, with 15 bases between. In germline, CDR1 is SGHAT, CDR2 FQDESV (reference sequence). In nucleotides, the CDR3 is TGTGCCAGCAGCCCCGAGACTTTAGGAGGCTACACCTTC. Its translation: CASSPETLGGYTF.

This chain links TRBV25-1 with TRBJ1-6; the match to TRBD1 covers 7 bases. Germline CDR1 MGHDK, CDR2 SYGVNS. V was pared by 4 bases and J by 7 bases, with 4 bases of the junction left unmatched. CDR3 length: 14 residues. CDR3 sequence (DNA): TGTGCCAGCAGTGGGCACAGGGGAAATTCACCCCTCCACTTT. This codes for CASSGHRGNSPLHF.

This clone was observed a handful of times. The gene calls are TRBV7-9 and TRBJ1-3; TRBD1 matches at 8 bases. This CDR3 is built from 17 residues. With 3 bases clipped from V and 0 bases from J, the junction kept 7 bases outside the gene matches. Germline loops: CDR1 SEHNR, CDR2 FQNEAQ (reference sequence). The CDR3 spells CASSFRQGISSGNTIYF. CDR3 nucleotides: TGTGCCAGCAGCTTCCGACAGGGGATTAGCTCTGGAAACACCATATATTTT.

This clone was picked up one time. The rearrangement uses TRBV10-3 and TRBJ1-2; TRBD1 matches 7 bases. The J segment lost 3 bases and the V segment lost 3 bases, leaving 7 bases of the junction unmatched. The V gene's germline CDR1 is ENHRY and CDR2 SYGVKD. This CDR3 comprises 15 residues. CDR3 amino acids: CAISDDRAWDYGYTF. The CDR3 DNA is TGTGCCATCAGTGACGACAGGGCTTGGGACTATGGCTACACCTTC.

The rearrangement joins TRBV27 to TRBJ2-7, with a weak D call TRBD1 (6 bases). The CDR3 has 15 amino acids. The V gene lost 10 bases and the J gene lost 2 bases, with 21 bases spanning the gap. Germline loops: CDR1 MNHEY, CDR2 SMNVEV (reference sequence). The CDR3 spells CATSSGATSTYEQYF. CDR3 nucleotide sequence: TGTGCCACCTCATCAGGGGCGACGTCCACCTACGAGCAGTACTTC.

The gene calls are TRBV28 and TRBJ2-7, with TRBD1 matching over 8 bases. There are 14 residues in the CDR3. Germline trimming cut 6 bases from V and 5 bases from J; bases unmatched to any gene: 9. Germline V gene lookup returns CDR1 MDHEN and CDR2 SYDVKM. The CDR3 reads CASSDRGPLNEQYF. The DNA for the CDR3 is TGTGCCAGCAGCGACAGGGGTCCTCTAAACGAGCAGTACTTC.

The chain carries TRBV27 and TRBJ2-2; D may be TRBD2 (5 bases). The CDR3 spans 14 residues. The germline CDR1 and CDR2 sequences are MNHEY and SMNVEV (reference sequence). The V and J ends lost 6 bases and 3 bases respectively, with 11 bases between them. CDR3 region: CASRLGSYTGELFF. CDR3 DNA: TGTGCCAGCAGGTTAGGGAGTTACACCGGGGAGCTGTTTTTT.

The chain links TRBV25-1 to TRBJ2-2; D possibly corresponds to TRBD1 (6 bases). The germline V and J ends were trimmed by 5 bases and 4 bases, with 11 bases remaining between them. This CDR3 contains 14 residues. CDR1 and CDR2 (germline): MGHDK, SYGVNS. CDR3 in amino acids: CASSQGSSTGELFF. CDR3 sequence (DNA): TGTGCCAGCAGTCAGGGGTCTTCCACCGGGGAGCTGTTTTTT.